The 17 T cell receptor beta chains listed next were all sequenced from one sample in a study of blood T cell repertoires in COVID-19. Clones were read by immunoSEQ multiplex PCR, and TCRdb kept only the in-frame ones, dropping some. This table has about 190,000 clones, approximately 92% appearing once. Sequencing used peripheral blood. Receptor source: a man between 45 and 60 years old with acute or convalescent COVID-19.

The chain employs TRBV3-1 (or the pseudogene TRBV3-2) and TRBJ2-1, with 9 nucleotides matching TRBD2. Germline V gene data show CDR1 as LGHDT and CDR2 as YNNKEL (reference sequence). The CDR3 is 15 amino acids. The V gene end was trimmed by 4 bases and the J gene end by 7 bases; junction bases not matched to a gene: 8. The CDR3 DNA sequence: TGTGCCAGCAGCCCCGCAGCGGGAGGTTGGAATGAGCAGTTCTTC. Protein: CASSPAAGGWNEQFF.

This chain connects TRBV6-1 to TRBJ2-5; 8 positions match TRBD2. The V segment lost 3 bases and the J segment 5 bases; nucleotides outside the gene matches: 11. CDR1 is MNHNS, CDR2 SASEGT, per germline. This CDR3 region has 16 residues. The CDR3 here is CASSDLSGKGYETQYF. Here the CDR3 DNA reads TGTGCCAGCAGTGACCTTAGCGGGAAGGGGTATGAGACCCAGTACTTC.

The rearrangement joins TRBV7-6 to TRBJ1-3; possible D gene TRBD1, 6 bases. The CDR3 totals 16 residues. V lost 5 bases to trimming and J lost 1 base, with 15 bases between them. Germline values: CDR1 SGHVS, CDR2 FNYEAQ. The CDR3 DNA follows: TGTGCCAGCAGCACTCAGACAGGTTCATCTGGAAACACCATATATTTT. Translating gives CASSTQTGSSGNTIYF.

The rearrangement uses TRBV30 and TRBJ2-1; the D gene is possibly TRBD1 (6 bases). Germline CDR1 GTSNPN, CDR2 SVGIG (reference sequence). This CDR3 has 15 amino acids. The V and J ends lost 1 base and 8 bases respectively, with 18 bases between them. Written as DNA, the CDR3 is TGTGCCTGGAGTGAGCCGGGACACCGATTTGATGAGCAGTTCTTC. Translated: CAWSEPGHRFDEQFF.

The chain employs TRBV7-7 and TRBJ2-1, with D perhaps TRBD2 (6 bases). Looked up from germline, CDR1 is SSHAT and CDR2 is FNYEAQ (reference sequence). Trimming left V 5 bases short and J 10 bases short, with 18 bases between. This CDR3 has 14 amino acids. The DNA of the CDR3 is TGTGCCAGCAGCCTTGATAGCGGACTCCGGGAGCAGTTCTTC. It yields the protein CASSLDSGLREQFF.

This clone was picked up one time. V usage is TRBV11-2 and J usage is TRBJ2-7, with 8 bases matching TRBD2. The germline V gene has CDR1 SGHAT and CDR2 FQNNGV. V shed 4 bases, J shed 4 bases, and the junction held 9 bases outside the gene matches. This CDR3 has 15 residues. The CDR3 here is CASSSLAGRRYEQYF. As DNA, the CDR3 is TGTGCCAGCAGCTCTTTAGCGGGGAGGCGATACGAGCAGTACTTC.

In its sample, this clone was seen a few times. The CDR3 region has the DNA TGTGCCAGCAGCCCCCACCAGGGCAGGGGATGGACCGGGGAGCTGTTTTTT. Protein: CASSPHQGRGWTGELFF. The rearrangement joins TRBV9 to TRBJ2-2; weak D call: TRBD1 (6 bases). Trimming removed 4 bases from V and 5 bases from J, with 21 bases in between. Germline V gives CDR1 SGDLS, CDR2 YYNGEE. The CDR3 extends over 17 amino acids.

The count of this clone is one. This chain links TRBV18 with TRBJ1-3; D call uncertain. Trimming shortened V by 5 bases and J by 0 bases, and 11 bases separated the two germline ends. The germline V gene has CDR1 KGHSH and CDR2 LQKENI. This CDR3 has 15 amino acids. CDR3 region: CASSSTGNSGNTIYF. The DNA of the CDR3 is TGTGCCAGCTCATCGACGGGGAACTCTGGAAACACCATATATTTT. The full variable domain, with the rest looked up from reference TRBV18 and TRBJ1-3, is NAGVMQNPRHLVRRRGQEARLRCSPMKGHSHVYWYRQLPEEGLKFMVYLQKENIIDESGMPKERFSAEFPKEGPSILRIQQVVRGDSAAYFCASSSTGNSGNTIYFGEGSWLTVV.

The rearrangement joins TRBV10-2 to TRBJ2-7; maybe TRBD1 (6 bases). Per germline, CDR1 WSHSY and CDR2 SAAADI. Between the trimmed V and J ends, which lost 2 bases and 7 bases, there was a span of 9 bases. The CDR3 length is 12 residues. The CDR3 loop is CASSEQGTEQYF. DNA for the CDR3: TGCGCCAGCAGTGAGCAAGGGACAGAGCAGTACTTC.

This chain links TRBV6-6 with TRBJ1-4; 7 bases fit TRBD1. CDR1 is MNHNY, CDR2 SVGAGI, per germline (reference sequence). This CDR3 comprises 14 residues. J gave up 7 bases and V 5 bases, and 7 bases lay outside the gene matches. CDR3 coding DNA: TGTGCCAGCAGTCCACAGGGACAGAGTGAAAAACTGTTTTTT. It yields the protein CASSPQGQSEKLFF.

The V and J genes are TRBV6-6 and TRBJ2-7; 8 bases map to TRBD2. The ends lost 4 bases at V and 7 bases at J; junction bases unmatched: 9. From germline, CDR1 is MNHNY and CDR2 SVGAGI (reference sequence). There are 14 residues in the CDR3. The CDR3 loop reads CASSSRGGAKEQYF. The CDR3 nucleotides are TGTGCCAGCAGTTCCCGGGGGGGGGCGAAAGAGCAGTACTTC.

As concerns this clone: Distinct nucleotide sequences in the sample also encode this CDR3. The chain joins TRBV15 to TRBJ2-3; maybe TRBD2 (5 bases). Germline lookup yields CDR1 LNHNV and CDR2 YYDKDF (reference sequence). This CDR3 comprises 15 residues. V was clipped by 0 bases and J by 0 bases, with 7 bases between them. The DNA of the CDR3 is TGTGCCACCAGCAGAGATCGGGGTAGCACAGATACGCAGTATTTT. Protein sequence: CATSRDRGSTDTQYF.

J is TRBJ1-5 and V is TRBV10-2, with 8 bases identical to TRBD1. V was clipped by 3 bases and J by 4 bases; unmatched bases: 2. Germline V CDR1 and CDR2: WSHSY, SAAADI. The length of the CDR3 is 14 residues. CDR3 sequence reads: CASSDRTGNQPQHF. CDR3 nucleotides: TGCGCCAGCAGTGATAGGACAGGGAATCAGCCCCAGCATTTT.

The CDR3 nucleotides are TGTGCCAGTAGTATAGGAAAACTAGCGGGGCCAAACAATGAGCAGTTCTTC. Translation: CASSIGKLAGPNNEQFF. This chain links TRBV19 with TRBJ2-1, with 10 bases lining up with TRBD2. This CDR3 contains 17 residues. Trimming removed 1 base from V and 5 bases from J; junction bases left unmatched: 8. From germline, CDR1 is LNHDA and CDR2 SQIVND (reference sequence). The whole variable domain, remainder taken from reference TRBV19 and TRBJ2-1, is DGGITQSPKYLFRKEGQNVTLSCEQNLNHDAMYWYRQDPGQGLRLIYYSQIVNDFQKGDIAEGYSVSREKKESFPLTVTSAQKNPTAFYLCASSIGKLAGPNNEQFFGPGTRLTVL.

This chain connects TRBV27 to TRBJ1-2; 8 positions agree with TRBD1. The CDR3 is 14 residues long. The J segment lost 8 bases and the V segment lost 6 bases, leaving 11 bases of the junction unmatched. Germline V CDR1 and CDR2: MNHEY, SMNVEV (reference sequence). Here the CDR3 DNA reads TGTGCCAGCAGCCGGGACAGGCCGACGGGGGGCTACACCTTC. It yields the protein CASSRDRPTGGYTF.

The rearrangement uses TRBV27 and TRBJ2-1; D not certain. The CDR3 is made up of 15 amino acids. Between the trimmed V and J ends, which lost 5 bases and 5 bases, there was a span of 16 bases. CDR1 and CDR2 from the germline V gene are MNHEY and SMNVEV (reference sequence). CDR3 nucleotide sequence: TGTGCCAGCAGTCTGTCCCCGGAGTTCGACAATGAGCAGTTCTTC. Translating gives CASSLSPEFDNEQFF.

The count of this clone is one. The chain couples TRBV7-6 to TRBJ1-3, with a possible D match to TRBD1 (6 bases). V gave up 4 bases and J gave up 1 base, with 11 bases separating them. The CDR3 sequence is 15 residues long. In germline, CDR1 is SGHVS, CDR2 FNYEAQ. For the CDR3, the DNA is TGTGCCAGCAGCTCGGAACAGGGATCTGGAAACACCATATATTTT. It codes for CASSSEQGSGNTIYF.